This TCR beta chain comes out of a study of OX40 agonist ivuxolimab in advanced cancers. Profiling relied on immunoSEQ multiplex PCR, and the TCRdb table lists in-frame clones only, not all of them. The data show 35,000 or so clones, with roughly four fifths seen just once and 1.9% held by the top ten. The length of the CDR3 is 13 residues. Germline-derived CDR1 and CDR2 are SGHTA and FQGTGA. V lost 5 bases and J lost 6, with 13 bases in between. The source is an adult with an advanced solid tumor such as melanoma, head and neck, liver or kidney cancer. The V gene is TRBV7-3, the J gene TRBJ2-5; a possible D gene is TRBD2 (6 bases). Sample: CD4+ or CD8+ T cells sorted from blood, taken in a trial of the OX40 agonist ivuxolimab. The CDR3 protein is CASSLGTGKTQYF. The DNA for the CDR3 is TGTGCCAGCAGCCTCGGGACTGGGAAGACCCAGTACTTC.